This TCR beta chain was observed in a study of T cell responses to AZD1222 COVID-19 vaccine. Clones were sequenced by immunoSEQ multiplex PCR, and TCRdb holds only the in-frame ones, with some missing. The table lists about 160,000 clones, 92% of them singletons, with 0.9% to 1.2% in the top ten. The starting material was peripheral blood, obtained 28 days after the second AZD1222 dose. The origin of this receptor is an adult who received the AZD1222 COVID-19 vaccine.

DNA for the CDR3: TGTGCCAGCTCACCAACAGGGGGGAGCCCTAACTATGGCTACACCTTC. Protein product: CASSPTGGSPNYGYTF. This chain joins TRBV18 and TRBJ1-2; 8 nucleotides line up with TRBD1. This CDR3 is 16 amino acids long. The J segment lost 0 bases and the V segment lost 2 bases, leaving 5 bases of the junction unmatched. Germline loops: CDR1 KGHSH, CDR2 LQKENI.